Only a few counts were recorded for the clone carrying this TCR beta chain. Its specificity is unknown. The donors were in the roughly 110-subject validation cohort; that cohort was separate from the roughly 700-subject first cohort. These data are taken from a study of cytomegalovirus exposure and HLA in healthy donors. Regarding the study as a whole: Most TCR sequences showed up rarely, but some public TCRs showed up in many donors. Among the CMV-associated chains, a few were confirmed in vitro as specific for CMV antigens. The study labeled 150 to 200 TCR beta chains cytomegalovirus-associated.

Trimming shortened V by 5 bases and J by 2 bases, and 16 bases separated the two germline ends. The CDR3 extends over 15 amino acids. The germline V gene encodes CDR1 SGHTA and CDR2 FQGNSA. Measured with immunoSEQ multiplex PCR; TCRdb has only the in-frame clones, and not every one. Among 90,000 to 150,000 clones, over 75% were seen once, and the ten largest hold roughly 6.3%. The V call is TRBV7-2, the J call TRBJ2-7, with a tentative D call TRBD2 (6 bases). The sample comprised PBMCs. This clonotype originated in a woman under 30 in good health and CMV-seropositive. CDR3 residues: CASSLSDSGTYEQYF. The CDR3 DNA sequence: TGTGCCAGCAGCCTCTCTGATAGCGGCACCTACGAGCAGTACTTC.